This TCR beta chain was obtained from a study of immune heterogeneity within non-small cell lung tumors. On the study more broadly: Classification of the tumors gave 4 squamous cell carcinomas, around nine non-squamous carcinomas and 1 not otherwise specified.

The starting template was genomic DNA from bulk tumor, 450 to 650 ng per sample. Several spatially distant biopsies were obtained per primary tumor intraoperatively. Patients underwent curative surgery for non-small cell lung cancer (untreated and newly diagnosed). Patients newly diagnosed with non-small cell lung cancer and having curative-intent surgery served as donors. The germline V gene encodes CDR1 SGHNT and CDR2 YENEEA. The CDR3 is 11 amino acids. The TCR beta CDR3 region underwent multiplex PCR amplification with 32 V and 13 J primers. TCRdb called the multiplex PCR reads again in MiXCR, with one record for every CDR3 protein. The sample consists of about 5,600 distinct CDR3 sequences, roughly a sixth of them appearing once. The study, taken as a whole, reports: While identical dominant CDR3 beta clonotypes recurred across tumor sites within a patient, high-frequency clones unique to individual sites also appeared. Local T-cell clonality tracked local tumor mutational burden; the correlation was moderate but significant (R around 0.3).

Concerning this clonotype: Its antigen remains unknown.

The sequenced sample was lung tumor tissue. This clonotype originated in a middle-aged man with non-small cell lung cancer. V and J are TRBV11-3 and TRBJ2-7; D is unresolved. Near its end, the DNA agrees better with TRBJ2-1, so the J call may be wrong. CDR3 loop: CASSLGGRQFF. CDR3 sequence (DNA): TGTGCCAGCAGCTTAGGAGGCAGGCAGTTCTTC.